These T cell receptor beta chains were read from a single sample in a study of T cell responses to AZD1222 COVID-19 vaccine. The table came from immunoSEQ multiplex PCR; TCRdb's copy has only in-frame clones and leaves some out. Of approximately 80,000 clones listed, 85% to 90% are singletons. Sample: peripheral blood, taken on day 0 of AZD1222 vaccination. The origin of the receptors is an adult in good health. CDR3s include the opening cysteine and the closing phenylalanine or tryptophan. Fields, in order: J gene, D gene, clone size, V gene, CDR3 protein, CDR3 DNA. D genes are given only for firm matches. The size entry is marked missing in some rows and otherwise reads once, few, many or a size class.

j_call: TRBJ1-6; d_call: -; clone_size: -; v_call: TRBV4-3; cdr3_aa: CASSQDRSPGDNSPLHF; cdr3_nt: TGCGCCAGCAGCCAAGATAGGTCGCCAGGAGATAATTCACCCCTCCACTTT
j_call: TRBJ2-1; d_call: TRBD1; clone_size: -; v_call: TRBV5-1; cdr3_aa: CASSLGTGGIYNEQFF; cdr3_nt: TGCGCCAGCAGCTTGGGGACAGGGGGCATCTACAATGAGCAGTTCTTC
j_call: TRBJ1-1; d_call: -; clone_size: -; v_call: TRBV27; cdr3_aa: CASSVWEVRGTEAFF; cdr3_nt: TGTGCCAGCAGCGTCTGGGAAGTTCGGGGCACTGAAGCTTTCTTT
j_call: TRBJ2-5; d_call: TRBD1; clone_size: -; v_call: TRBV5-6; cdr3_aa: CASRQGHLETQYF; cdr3_nt: TGTGCCAGTAGACAGGGGCATCTGGAGACCCAGTACTTC
j_call: TRBJ1-1; d_call: TRBD1; clone_size: -; v_call: TRBV28; cdr3_aa: CASSLPTLSDRVNTEAFF; cdr3_nt: TGTGCCAGCAGTTTACCGACCCTCTCGGACAGGGTAAACACTGAAGCTTTCTTT
j_call: TRBJ1-5; d_call: -; clone_size: once; v_call: TRBV9; cdr3_aa: CASSARGIDQPQHF; cdr3_nt: TGTGCCAGCAGCGCCCGGGGTATCGATCAGCCCCAGCATTTT
j_call: TRBJ2-7; d_call: -; clone_size: -; v_call: TRBV28; cdr3_aa: CASTLGPAGYEQYF; cdr3_nt: TGTGCCAGCACCCTCGGGCCGGCGGGCTACGAGCAGTACTTC
j_call: TRBJ1-2; d_call: -; clone_size: -; v_call: TRBV19; cdr3_aa: CASSYSDDVPNYGYTF; cdr3_nt: TGTGCCAGTAGTTATTCCGACGACGTCCCTAACTATGGCTACACCTTC
j_call: TRBJ1-1; d_call: TRBD1; clone_size: few; v_call: TRBV19; cdr3_aa: CASGGGTAEAFF; cdr3_nt: TGTGCCAGCGGTGGGGGGACAGCTGAAGCTTTCTTT
j_call: TRBJ1-1; d_call: -; clone_size: -; v_call: TRBV12-3/TRBV12-4; cdr3_aa: CASSPYEAEAFF; cdr3_nt: TGTGCCAGCAGTCCCTATGAGGCTGAAGCTTTCTTT
j_call: TRBJ1-5; d_call: -; clone_size: -; v_call: TRBV12-3/TRBV12-4; cdr3_aa: CASSLTGGQPQHF; cdr3_nt: TGTGCCAGCAGTTTAACCGGGGGGCAGCCCCAGCATTTT
j_call: TRBJ2-1; d_call: -; clone_size: -; v_call: TRBV4-1; cdr3_aa: CASSRILNEQFF; cdr3_nt: TGCGCCAGCAGCCGGATCCTAAATGAGCAGTTCTTC
j_call: TRBJ1-1; d_call: -; clone_size: -; v_call: TRBV20-1; cdr3_aa: CSALPTAEAFF; cdr3_nt: TGCAGTGCTCTTCCGACAGCTGAAGCTTTCTTT
j_call: TRBJ2-3; d_call: TRBD2; clone_size: -; v_call: TRBV7-2; cdr3_aa: CASSLMSLVAGVDTQYF; cdr3_nt: TGTGCCAGCAGCTTGATGTCTTTGGTAGCGGGGGTAGATACGCAGTATTTT
j_call: TRBJ1-4; d_call: TRBD1; clone_size: -; v_call: TRBV7-2; cdr3_aa: CASSPGQGTTNEKLFF; cdr3_nt: TGTGCCAGCAGCCCCGGACAGGGAACAACTAATGAAAAACTGTTTTTT
j_call: TRBJ2-7; d_call: -; clone_size: -; v_call: TRBV28; cdr3_aa: CASSNYEQYF; cdr3_nt: TGTGCCAGCAGTAACTACGAGCAGTACTTC
j_call: TRBJ1-1; d_call: -; clone_size: -; v_call: TRBV7-9; cdr3_aa: CASSQGVGGVDDTEAFF; cdr3_nt: TGTGCCAGCAGCCAAGGGGTCGGGGGCGTAGATGACACTGAAGCTTTCTTT
j_call: TRBJ2-5; d_call: -; clone_size: -; v_call: TRBV10-3; cdr3_aa: CAISTPRQLETQYF; cdr3_nt: TGTGCCATCAGTACCCCGCGGCAGTTGGAGACCCAGTACTTC
j_call: TRBJ2-7; d_call: -; clone_size: -; v_call: TRBV6-6; cdr3_aa: CASSYTQSYEQYF; cdr3_nt: TGTGCCAGCAGTTACACACAGTCCTACGAGCAGTACTTC
j_call: TRBJ2-4; d_call: TRBD2; clone_size: -; v_call: TRBV6-1; cdr3_aa: CASSEGGSKNIQYF; cdr3_nt: TGTGCCAGCAGTGAGGGAGGGTCTAAAAACATTCAGTACTTC
j_call: TRBJ2-1; d_call: -; clone_size: -; v_call: TRBV24-1; cdr3_aa: CATSARDGSSYNEQFF; cdr3_nt: TGTGCCACCAGTGCGAGGGATGGCAGCTCCTACAATGAGCAGTTCTTC
j_call: TRBJ1-5; d_call: -; clone_size: -; v_call: TRBV10-3; cdr3_aa: CAISEGSSNQPQHF; cdr3_nt: TGTGCCATCAGTGAAGGGTCAAGCAATCAGCCCCAGCATTTT
j_call: TRBJ2-2; d_call: -; clone_size: -; v_call: TRBV7-3; cdr3_aa: CASSIETGELFF; cdr3_nt: TGTGCCAGCAGCATAGAGACCGGGGAGCTGTTTTTT
j_call: TRBJ2-3; d_call: TRBD2; clone_size: -; v_call: TRBV11-3; cdr3_aa: CASSYSGVGTDTQYF; cdr3_nt: TGTGCCAGCAGTTATAGCGGGGTCGGCACAGATACGCAGTATTTT
j_call: TRBJ2-3; d_call: TRBD2; clone_size: once; v_call: TRBV27; cdr3_aa: CASRSSGISTDTQYF; cdr3_nt: TGTGCCAGCAGAAGTAGCGGGATTAGCACAGATACGCAGTATTTT
j_call: TRBJ1-5; d_call: -; clone_size: -; v_call: TRBV7-2; cdr3_aa: CASSLGPAVSNQPQHF; cdr3_nt: TGTGCCAGCAGCTTAGGTCCCGCCGTTAGCAATCAGCCCCAGCATTTT
j_call: TRBJ1-1; d_call: TRBD1; clone_size: -; v_call: TRBV19; cdr3_aa: CASSISPGGGTEAFF; cdr3_nt: TGTGCCAGTAGTATTTCCCCAGGGGGAGGCACTGAAGCTTTCTTT
j_call: TRBJ1-5; d_call: -; clone_size: -; v_call: TRBV28; cdr3_aa: CASSLFGGHQPQHF; cdr3_nt: TGTGCCAGCAGTTTATTCGGGGGGCACCAGCCCCAGCATTTT
j_call: TRBJ1-5; d_call: -; clone_size: -; v_call: TRBV2; cdr3_aa: CASSPDGQPQHF; cdr3_nt: TGTGCCAGCAGTCCAGACGGACAGCCCCAGCATTTT
j_call: TRBJ1-2; d_call: -; clone_size: -; v_call: TRBV12-3/TRBV12-4; cdr3_aa: CASSRRGGYTF; cdr3_nt: TGTGCCAGCAGCCGCCGGGGGGGCTACACCTTC
j_call: TRBJ1-1; d_call: -; clone_size: -; v_call: TRBV19; cdr3_aa: CASSMQGSGRNLTRHTEAFF; cdr3_nt: TGTGCCAGTAGTATGCAGGGATCGGGGCGGAACTTAACTCGCCACACTGAAGCTTTCTTT
j_call: TRBJ2-7; d_call: -; clone_size: -; v_call: TRBV24-1; cdr3_aa: CATSDHGQTYEQYF; cdr3_nt: TGTGCCACCAGTGACCACGGACAGACCTACGAGCAGTACTTC
j_call: TRBJ1-1; d_call: -; clone_size: -; v_call: TRBV11-3; cdr3_aa: CASSPGTLNTEAFF; cdr3_nt: TGTGCCAGCAGCCCCGGGACACTGAACACTGAAGCTTTCTTT
j_call: TRBJ2-4; d_call: -; clone_size: few; v_call: TRBV6-5; cdr3_aa: CASQVGLAKNIQYF; cdr3_nt: TGTGCCAGCCAGGTAGGGTTGGCCAAAAACATTCAGTACTTC
j_call: TRBJ2-2; d_call: TRBD2; clone_size: -; v_call: TRBV5-6; cdr3_aa: CASSLEGLAGSLNTGELFF; cdr3_nt: TGTGCCAGCAGCTTGGAGGGACTAGCGGGGTCATTGAACACCGGGGAGCTGTTTTTT
j_call: TRBJ1-2; d_call: -; clone_size: -; v_call: TRBV18; cdr3_aa: CASSRPWDRYYGYTF; cdr3_nt: TGTGCCAGCTCACGTCCCTGGGACCGCTATTATGGCTACACCTTC
j_call: TRBJ1-5; d_call: -; clone_size: -; v_call: TRBV5-6; cdr3_aa: CASSLGQDLQPQHF; cdr3_nt: TGTGCCAGCAGCTTGGGACAGGATCTTCAGCCCCAGCATTTT
j_call: TRBJ1-2; d_call: TRBD1; clone_size: -; v_call: TRBV24-1; cdr3_aa: CATSRPPPEQGSGYTF; cdr3_nt: TGTGCCACCAGTCGACCCCCTCCGGAACAGGGGAGTGGCTACACCTTC
j_call: TRBJ1-5; d_call: -; clone_size: once; v_call: TRBV28; cdr3_aa: CASTAPPGQPQHF; cdr3_nt: TGTGCCAGCACTGCCCCTCCGGGCCAGCCCCAGCATTTT
j_call: TRBJ2-1; d_call: TRBD2; clone_size: -; v_call: TRBV19; cdr3_aa: CASSTAGGLRNEQFF; cdr3_nt: TGTGCCAGTAGTACAGCGGGGGGGCTTCGGAATGAGCAGTTCTTC
j_call: TRBJ2-3; d_call: -; clone_size: -; v_call: TRBV5-1; cdr3_aa: CASSDWDADTQYF; cdr3_nt: TGCGCCAGCAGCGACTGGGACGCAGATACGCAGTATTTT
j_call: TRBJ2-3; d_call: TRBD1; clone_size: once; v_call: TRBV3-1/TRBV3-2; cdr3_aa: CASSMISGGRDTQYF; cdr3_nt: TGTGCCAGCAGTATGATTTCAGGGGGCAGAGATACGCAGTATTTT
j_call: TRBJ2-5; d_call: -; clone_size: -; v_call: TRBV19; cdr3_aa: CASSAQGEARGETQYF; cdr3_nt: TGTGCCAGTAGTGCCCAGGGGGAGGCACGAGGCGAGACCCAGTACTTC
j_call: TRBJ2-3; d_call: TRBD2; clone_size: -; v_call: TRBV28; cdr3_aa: CASKLAGTSTDTQYF; cdr3_nt: TGTGCCAGCAAACTAGCGGGGACTAGCACAGATACGCAGTATTTT
j_call: TRBJ1-6; d_call: TRBD1; clone_size: few; v_call: TRBV5-1; cdr3_aa: CASSPRLQGSDSPLHF; cdr3_nt: TGCGCCAGCAGCCCACGGCTACAGGGGTCAGATTCACCCCTCCACTTT
j_call: TRBJ2-1; d_call: -; clone_size: -; v_call: TRBV3-1/TRBV3-2; cdr3_aa: CASSQDLIDRRFRQFF; cdr3_nt: TGTGCCAGCAGCCAAGATCTCATTGATCGTAGGTTTAGGCAGTTCTTC
j_call: TRBJ1-3; d_call: -; clone_size: -; v_call: TRBV12-3/TRBV12-4; cdr3_aa: CASSPIVGNTIYF; cdr3_nt: TGTGCCAGCAGTCCTATCGTCGGAAACACCATATATTTT
j_call: TRBJ1-1; d_call: -; clone_size: -; v_call: TRBV6-6; cdr3_aa: CASNPTGNTEAFF; cdr3_nt: TGTGCCAGCAACCCGACAGGGAACACTGAAGCTTTCTTT
j_call: TRBJ1-2; d_call: -; clone_size: -; v_call: TRBV2; cdr3_aa: CASSEGAWGRPYGYTF; cdr3_nt: TGTGCCAGCAGTGAGGGGGCATGGGGTCGGCCCTATGGCTACACCTTC
j_call: TRBJ1-4; d_call: -; clone_size: -; v_call: TRBV5-6; cdr3_aa: CASSAEYNEKLFF; cdr3_nt: TGTGCCAGCAGCGCTGAATATAATGAAAAACTGTTTTTT
j_call: TRBJ1-3; d_call: -; clone_size: -; v_call: TRBV7-9; cdr3_aa: CASSLGRISGNTIYF; cdr3_nt: TGTGCCAGCAGCTTAGGGCGGATCTCTGGAAACACCATATATTTT
j_call: TRBJ1-6; d_call: -; clone_size: -; v_call: TRBV18; cdr3_aa: CASYEGSYNSPLHF; cdr3_nt: TGTGCCAGCTACGAGGGCTCCTATAATTCACCCCTCCACTTT
j_call: TRBJ1-2; d_call: TRBD1; clone_size: -; v_call: TRBV20-1; cdr3_aa: CSAYDRDGYTF; cdr3_nt: TGCAGTGCTTATGACAGGGATGGCTACACCTTC
j_call: TRBJ2-3; d_call: -; clone_size: -; v_call: TRBV30; cdr3_aa: CAWRGWGPPHTQYF; cdr3_nt: TGTGCCTGGAGGGGCTGGGGCCCCCCCCATACGCAGTATTTT
j_call: TRBJ1-1; d_call: -; clone_size: -; v_call: TRBV6-5; cdr3_aa: CASSSGNDWGTEAFF; cdr3_nt: TGTGCCAGCAGTTCAGGGAATGACTGGGGCACTGAAGCTTTCTTT
j_call: TRBJ1-3; d_call: -; clone_size: once; v_call: TRBV9; cdr3_aa: CASSWAGMSGNTIYF; cdr3_nt: TGTGCCAGCAGCTGGGCAGGGATGTCTGGAAACACCATATATTTT
j_call: TRBJ1-6; d_call: -; clone_size: -; v_call: TRBV5-8; cdr3_aa: CANNGGGYNSPLHF; cdr3_nt: TGTGCCAATAACGGTGGTGGGTATAATTCACCCCTCCACTTT
j_call: TRBJ1-6; d_call: -; clone_size: -; v_call: TRBV19; cdr3_aa: CASSMPGPNSPLHF; cdr3_nt: TGTGCCAGTAGTATGCCTGGACCTAATTCACCCCTCCACTTT
j_call: TRBJ1-2; d_call: -; clone_size: -; v_call: TRBV28; cdr3_aa: CASSRTGTPYGYTF; cdr3_nt: TGTGCCAGCAGTCGCACCGGGACACCCTATGGCTACACCTTC